This entry lists 26 T cell receptor beta chains sequenced from one sample in a study of T cell responses to AZD1222 COVID-19 vaccine. Sequenced by immunoSEQ multiplex PCR; TCRdb stores in-frame clones only, minus some. The table has 140,000 to 150,000 clones, roughly 87% seen once. The sequences come from peripheral blood, collected 28 days after the second AZD1222 dose. The receptors stem from an adult who received the AZD1222 COVID-19 vaccine.

The V and J genes are TRBV30 and TRBJ2-3; D is unresolved. The V gene's germline CDR1 is GTSNPN and CDR2 SVGIG (reference sequence). V was shortened by 0 bases and J by 1 base, with 5 bases between the two germline ends. The CDR3 totals 13 residues. CDR3 nucleotide sequence: TGTGCCTGGAGTGTCCGGGGCACAGATACGCAGTATTTT. This encodes CAWSVRGTDTQYF. The complete variable domain, with remaining parts taken from reference TRBV30 and TRBJ2-3, reads SQTIHQWPATLVQPVGSPLSLECTVEGTSNPNLYWYRQAAGRGLQLLFYSVGIGQISSEVPQNLSASRPQDRQFILSSKKLLLSDSGFYLCAWSVRGTDTQYFGPGTRLTVL.

Only one count was recorded for this clone. V is TRBV19 and J is TRBJ1-5, with 9 bases that match TRBD1. Germline V lookup: CDR1 LNHDA, CDR2 SQIVND (reference sequence). The CDR3 is 18 amino acids. The V segment lost 4 bases and the J segment 0 bases; nucleotides outside the gene matches: 10. The CDR3 DNA reads TGTGCCAGTAGTAACCCGAGGACAGGGGATTATAGCAATCAGCCCCAGCATTTT. Its translation: CASSNPRTGDYSNQPQHF. Full variable domain (outside the CDR3, taken from reference TRBV19 and TRBJ1-5): DGGITQSPKYLFRKEGQNVTLSCEQNLNHDAMYWYRQDPGQGLRLIYYSQIVNDFQKGDIAEGYSVSREKKESFPLTVTSAQKNPTAFYLCASSNPRTGDYSNQPQHFGDGTRLSIL.

For the CDR3, the DNA is TGTGCCAGCTCACCACAGGGCCGAGATCAGCCCCAGCATTTT. Its translation: CASSPQGRDQPQHF. V gene TRBV18 combines with J gene TRBJ1-5, with D unclear. Germline values: CDR1 KGHSH, CDR2 LQKENI. This CDR3 region has 14 residues. V lost 1 base and J lost 5, with 9 bases in between.

This rearrangement joins TRBV4-3 to TRBJ1-6; 7 bases fit TRBD1. The CDR3 contains 17 residues. V shed 3 bases, J shed 6 bases, and the junction held 11 bases outside the gene matches. Germline V gene sequence: CDR1 LGHNA, CDR2 YSLEER. The CDR3 loop is CASSHRQGRGSNSPLHF. The CDR3 DNA sequence: TGCGCCAGCAGCCATCGACAGGGTCGAGGGTCTAATTCACCCCTCCACTTT.

The V gene is TRBV2, the J gene TRBJ1-5; 11 bases are shared with TRBD1. The germline V gene encodes CDR1 SNHLY and CDR2 FYNNEI. CDR3 length: 14 amino acids. V dropped 7 bases and J dropped 6; count of bases not matched to a gene: 5. CDR3 loop: CASTSGTGGQPQHF. The CDR3, as DNA: TGTGCCAGCACCTCCGGGACAGGGGGTCAGCCCCAGCATTTT.

This clone was counted a few times. This rearrangement joins TRBV6-5 to TRBJ2-5; D not certain. Germline CDR1 is MNHEY and CDR2 is SVGAGI. V lost 6 bases and J 5 bases, leaving 10 bases between the germline ends. The CDR3 length is 12 residues. This CDR3 reads CASSPTSETQYF. The DNA of the CDR3 is TGTGCCAGCAGCCCAACCTCGGAGACCCAGTACTTC.

The chain has TRBV18 and TRBJ1-3; no clear D. Trimming cost V 2 bases and J 0 bases, with 11 bases left between them. This CDR3 is 16 amino acids long. Per the germline V gene, CDR1 is KGHSH and CDR2 is LQKENI. The CDR3 region is CASSPTAGSSGNTIYF. DNA for the CDR3: TGTGCCAGCTCACCAACCGCAGGATCCTCTGGAAACACCATATATTTT.

The rearrangement links TRBV6-6 to TRBJ1-3, with D tentatively TRBD1 (6 bases). Germline values: CDR1 MNHNY, CDR2 SVGAGI (reference sequence). V dropped 2 bases and J dropped 5 bases, with 13 bases sitting between them. This CDR3 spans 15 amino acids. The CDR3 nucleotides read TGTGCCAGCAGTTACCTCCGGGACATCCGAAACACCATATATTTT. It codes for CASSYLRDIRNTIYF.

The V call is TRBV7-3, the J call TRBJ2-5; possibly TRBD2 for D (5 bases). The V and J ends lost 3 bases and 2 bases respectively, with 10 bases between them. There are 14 residues in the CDR3. CDR1 and CDR2 (germline): SGHTA, FQGTGA. This CDR3 reads CASSLGRGQETQYF. The DNA for the CDR3 is TGTGCCAGCAGCTTGGGGAGAGGGCAAGAGACCCAGTACTTC.

V and J are TRBV18 and TRBJ1-1; 9 nucleotides match TRBD1. The CDR3 spans 15 residues. Germline V CDR1 and CDR2: KGHSH, LQKENI. The V segment lost 4 bases and the J segment 0 bases; nucleotides outside the gene matches: 3. In DNA, the CDR3 is TGTGCCAGCTCACTACAGGGGGCGATGAACACTGAAGCTTTCTTT. This gives the protein CASSLQGAMNTEAFF. Filled out from reference TRBV18 and TRBJ1-1, the complete variable domain reads NAGVMQNPRHLVRRRGQEARLRCSPMKGHSHVYWYRQLPEEGLKFMVYLQKENIIDESGMPKERFSAEFPKEGPSILRIQQVVRGDSAAYFCASSLQGAMNTEAFFGQGTRLTVV.

CDR3 amino acids: CASSQDPFASPIYNEQFF. CDR3 DNA sequence: TGTGCCAGCAGCCAAGACCCTTTTGCTAGCCCCATCTACAATGAGCAGTTCTTC. The V and J genes are TRBV4-2 and TRBJ2-1; perhaps TRBD2 as D (5 bases). This CDR3 has 18 residues. Germline CDR1 reads LGHNA; CDR2 reads YNFKEQ. The V and J ends lost 0 bases and 3 bases respectively, with 18 bases between them.

The rearrangement joins TRBV4-3 to TRBJ2-7; 12 nucleotides align to TRBD2. CDR1 is LGHNA, CDR2 YSLEER, per germline. Trimming at V came to 0 bases and at J to 3 bases, leaving 15 bases not matched to a gene. This CDR3 has 20 residues. The CDR3 DNA is TGCGCCAGCAGCCAAGATTCGACTAGCGGGAGTCTTGGGGGGGACTACGAGCAGTACTTC. Translating gives CASSQDSTSGSLGGDYEQYF.

This clone appeared a single time. J is TRBJ1-2 and V is TRBV19; TRBD1 is a possible D gene (6 bases). Germline-derived CDR1 and CDR2 are LNHDA and SQIVND (reference sequence). V was shortened by 7 bases and J by 4 bases, with 19 bases between the two germline ends. The CDR3 runs to 15 residues. The CDR3, as DNA: TGTGCCAGTATTCCCAGCGCAGGGGAGACCTATGGCTACACCTTC. It encodes CASIPSAGETYGYTF. The whole variable domain, remainder taken from reference TRBV19 and TRBJ1-2, is DGGITQSPKYLFRKEGQNVTLSCEQNLNHDAMYWYRQDPGQGLRLIYYSQIVNDFQKGDIAEGYSVSREKKESFPLTVTSAQKNPTAFYLCASIPSAGETYGYTFGSGTRLTVV.

V usage is TRBV4-1 and J usage is TRBJ2-2; D gene uncertain. Germline V gives CDR1 MGHRA, CDR2 YSYEKL. V was shortened by 0 bases and J by 7 bases, with 18 bases between the two germline ends. The CDR3 loop spans 17 amino acids. The CDR3 DNA reads as TGCGCCAGCAGCCAAGATTGGGGAATGGGTGGAAGCGGGGAGCTGTTTTTT. This encodes CASSQDWGMGGSGELFF.

The count of this clone is one. The chain is built from TRBV4-2 and TRBJ2-1; 8 positions agree with TRBD2. The V segment lost 0 bases and the J segment 8 bases; nucleotides outside the gene matches: 9. The CDR3 runs 16 residues. CDR1 and CDR2 (germline): LGHNA, YNFKEQ. For the CDR3, the DNA is TGTGCCAGCAGCCAAGAGGGGGGGAGCGGGAGCGATGAGCAGTTCTTC. The encoded protein is CASSQEGGSGSDEQFF.

The rearrangement uses TRBV5-4 and TRBJ2-3; 14 nucleotides align to TRBD2. CDR3 length equals 18 residues. V lost 7 bases to trimming and J lost 0 bases; unmatched junction nucleotides: 10. In germline, CDR1 is SGHNT, CDR2 YYREEE (reference sequence). The CDR3 DNA sequence: TGTGCCAGCTCACCTGGGACTAGCGGGAGAGGAAGCACAGATACGCAGTATTTT. Translated, it gives CASSPGTSGRGSTDTQYF.

The rearrangement joins TRBV27 to TRBJ1-4, with 8 bases fitting TRBD1. Looked up from germline, CDR1 is MNHEY and CDR2 is SMNVEV (reference sequence). The CDR3 spans 17 residues. The V and J ends lost 3 bases and 0 bases, in that order; junction bases with no gene match: 6. The CDR3 DNA reads as TGTGCCAGCAGTTTGAGGGACAGGAGTACAACTAATGAAAAACTGTTTTTT. Its protein is CASSLRDRSTTNEKLFF.

This chain uses TRBV13 with TRBJ2-3; maybe TRBD2 (5 bases). The CDR3 is 14 residues long. Between the trimmed V and J ends, which lost 5 bases and 4 bases, there was a span of 13 bases. Looked up from germline, CDR1 is PRHDT and CDR2 is FYEKMQ (reference sequence). CDR3 DNA sequence: TGTGCCAGCAGCGTTAGCGCCCTCGCAGATACGCAGTATTTT. Its protein product is CASSVSALADTQYF.

The table lists this clone with a count of one. The CDR3 nucleotides are TGTGCCAGCAGTTTCGGGCCGATCGAGCAGTACTTC. Encoded protein: CASSFGPIEQYF. The genes are TRBV6-2 or TRBV6-3 and TRBJ2-7; D unresolved. CDR1 is MNHEY, CDR2 SVGEGT, per germline. V lost 4 bases and J lost 6, with 10 bases in between. CDR3 length equals 12 residues.

The chain links TRBV30 to TRBJ2-2, with a weak D call TRBD1 (7 bases). V lost 4 bases, J lost 1 base, and 10 bases lay in between. CDR3 size: 14 residues. CDR1 is GTSNPN, CDR2 SVGIG, per germline (reference sequence). CDR3 sequence: CAWTGGMNTGELFF. The DNA for the CDR3 is TGTGCCTGGACAGGGGGGATGAACACCGGGGAGCTGTTTTTT.

The V gene is TRBV15, the J gene TRBJ1-1; D may be TRBD1 (5 bases). From germline, CDR1 is LNHNV and CDR2 YYDKDF (reference sequence). Trimming shortened V by 1 base and J by 6 bases, and 12 bases separated the two germline ends. The CDR3 runs 14 residues. The CDR3 coding sequence is TGTGCCACCAGCAGAGTCGGGGGAAGCGCTGAAGCTTTCTTT. It is translated as CATSRVGGSAEAFF.

This clone was recorded only once. CDR3 coding DNA: TGCGCCAGCAGCCAGGATACTAGCGGGGGTTACAATGAGCAGTTCTTC. This gives the protein CASSQDTSGGYNEQFF. V is TRBV4-3 and J is TRBJ2-1, with 11 bases aligning to TRBD2. The CDR3 loop spans 16 amino acids. The germline V gene encodes CDR1 LGHNA and CDR2 YSLEER. With 3 bases clipped from V and 4 bases from J, the junction kept 5 bases outside the gene matches.

This chain joins TRBV27 and TRBJ2-2, with 8 positions matching TRBD1. V lost 2 bases to trimming and J lost 7 bases; unmatched junction nucleotides: 9. This CDR3 comprises 16 residues. The germline V gene encodes CDR1 MNHEY and CDR2 SMNVEV (reference sequence). The CDR3 region is CASSLGGTGPFGELFF. Here the CDR3 DNA reads TGTGCCAGCAGTTTAGGGGGGACAGGACCCTTCGGGGAGCTGTTTTTT.

The chain links TRBV30 to TRBJ1-4; a weak D match, TRBD1 (6 bases). The germline CDR1 and CDR2 sequences are GTSNPN and SVGIG (reference sequence). V lost 4 bases, J lost 8 bases, and 14 bases lay in between. The CDR3 loop spans 13 amino acids. CDR3 in amino acids: CAWTPRGAEKLFF. In DNA form, the CDR3 reads TGTGCCTGGACCCCCAGGGGAGCGGAAAAACTGTTTTTT.

CDR3 residues: CASSTQGTGEKLFF. CDR3 coding DNA: TGTGCCAGCAGTACCCAGGGGACGGGAGAAAAACTGTTTTTT. The V call is TRBV28, the J call TRBJ1-4, with a weak D call TRBD1 (6 bases). The CDR3 spans 14 residues. Germline V gene data show CDR1 as MDHEN and CDR2 as SYDVKM. V lost 5 bases to trimming and J lost 8 bases, with 15 bases between them. The variable domain in full, completed from reference TRBV28 and TRBJ1-4, reads DVKVTQSSRYLVKRTGEKVFLECVQDMDHENMFWYRQDPGLGLRLIYFSYDVKMKEKGDIPEGYSVSREKKERFSLILESASTNQTSMYLCASSTQGTGEKLFFGSGTQLSVL.

The J gene is TRBJ2-1, the V gene TRBV7-2; 9 bases map to TRBD2. This CDR3 is built from 16 residues. Germline V gene lookup returns CDR1 SGHTA and CDR2 FQGNSA. Trimming took 5 bases from V and 9 from J; bases not matched to a gene: 14. The CDR3 loop reads CASSPGLASVRGEQFF. DNA of the CDR3: TGTGCCAGCAGCCCCGGACTAGCGAGCGTTCGTGGTGAGCAGTTCTTC.